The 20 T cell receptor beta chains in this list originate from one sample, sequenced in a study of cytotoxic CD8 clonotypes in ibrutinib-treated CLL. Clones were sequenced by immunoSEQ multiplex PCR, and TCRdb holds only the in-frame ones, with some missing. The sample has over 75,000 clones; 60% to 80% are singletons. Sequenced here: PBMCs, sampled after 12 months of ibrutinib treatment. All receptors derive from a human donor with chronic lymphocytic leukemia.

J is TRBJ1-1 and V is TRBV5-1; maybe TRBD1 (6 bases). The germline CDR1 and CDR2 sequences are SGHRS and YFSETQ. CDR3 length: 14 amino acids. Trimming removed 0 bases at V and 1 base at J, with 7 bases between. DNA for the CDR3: TGCGCCAGCAGCTTGGACAGGGCGAACACTGAAGCTTTCTTT. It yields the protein CASSLDRANTEAFF.

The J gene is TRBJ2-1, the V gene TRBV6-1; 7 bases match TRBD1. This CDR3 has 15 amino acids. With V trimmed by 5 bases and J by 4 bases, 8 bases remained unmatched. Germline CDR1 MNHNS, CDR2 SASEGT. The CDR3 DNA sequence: TGTGCCAGCAGTCGTGACAGGGTAAATTACAATGAGCAGTTCTTC. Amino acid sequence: CASSRDRVNYNEQFF.

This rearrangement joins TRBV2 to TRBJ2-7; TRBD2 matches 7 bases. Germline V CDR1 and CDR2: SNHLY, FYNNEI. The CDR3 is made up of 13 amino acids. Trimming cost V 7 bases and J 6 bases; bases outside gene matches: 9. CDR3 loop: CASKSGASLEQYF. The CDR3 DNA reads TGTGCCAGCAAGAGCGGGGCTTCGCTCGAGCAGTACTTC.

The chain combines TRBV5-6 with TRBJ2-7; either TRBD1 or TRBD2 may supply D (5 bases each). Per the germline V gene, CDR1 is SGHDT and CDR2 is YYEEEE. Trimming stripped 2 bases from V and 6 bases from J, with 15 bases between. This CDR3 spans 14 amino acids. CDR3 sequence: CASSFGRAGAEQYF. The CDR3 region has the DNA TGTGCCAGCAGCTTTGGTCGGGCCGGGGCCGAGCAGTACTTC.

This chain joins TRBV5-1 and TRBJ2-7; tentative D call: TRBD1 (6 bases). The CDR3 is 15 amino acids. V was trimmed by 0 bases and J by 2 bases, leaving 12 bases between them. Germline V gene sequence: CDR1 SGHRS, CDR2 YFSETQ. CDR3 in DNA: TGCGCCAGCAGCTTGGAAATAGGGGGTCCCTACGAGCAGTACTTC. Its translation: CASSLEIGGPYEQYF.

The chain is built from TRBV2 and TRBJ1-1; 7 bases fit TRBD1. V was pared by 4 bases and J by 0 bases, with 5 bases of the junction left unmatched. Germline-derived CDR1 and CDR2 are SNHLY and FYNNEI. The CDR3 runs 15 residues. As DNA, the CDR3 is TGTGCCAGCAGTGCGGGGGACAGTCTGAACACTGAAGCTTTCTTT. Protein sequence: CASSAGDSLNTEAFF.

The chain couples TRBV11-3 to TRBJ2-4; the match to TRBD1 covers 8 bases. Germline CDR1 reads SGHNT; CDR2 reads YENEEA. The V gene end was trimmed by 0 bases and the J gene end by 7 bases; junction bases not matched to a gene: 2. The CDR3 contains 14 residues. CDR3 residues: CASSLEQGVNIQYF. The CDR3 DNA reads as TGTGCCAGCAGCTTAGAACAGGGGGTGAACATTCAGTACTTC.

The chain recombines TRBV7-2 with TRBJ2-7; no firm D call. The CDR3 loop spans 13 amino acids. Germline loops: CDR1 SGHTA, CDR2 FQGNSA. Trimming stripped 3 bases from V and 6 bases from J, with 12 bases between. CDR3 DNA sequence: TGTGCCAGCAGCTTTCGACGGCTGGGCGAGCAGTACTTC. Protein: CASSFRRLGEQYF.

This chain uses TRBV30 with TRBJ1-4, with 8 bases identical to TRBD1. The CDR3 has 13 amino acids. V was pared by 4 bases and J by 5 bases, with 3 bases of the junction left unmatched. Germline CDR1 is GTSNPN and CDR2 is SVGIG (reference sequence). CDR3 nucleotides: TGTGCCTGGACCGGGACAGGAAATGAAAAACTGTTTTTT. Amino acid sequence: CAWTGTGNEKLFF.

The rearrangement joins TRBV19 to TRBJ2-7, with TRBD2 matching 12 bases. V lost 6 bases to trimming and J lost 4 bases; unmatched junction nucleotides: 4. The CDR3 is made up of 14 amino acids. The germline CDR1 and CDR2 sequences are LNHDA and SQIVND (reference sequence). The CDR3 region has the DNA TGTGCCAGTAGACGGACTAGCGGGGTATACGAGCAGTACTTC. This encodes CASRRTSGVYEQYF.

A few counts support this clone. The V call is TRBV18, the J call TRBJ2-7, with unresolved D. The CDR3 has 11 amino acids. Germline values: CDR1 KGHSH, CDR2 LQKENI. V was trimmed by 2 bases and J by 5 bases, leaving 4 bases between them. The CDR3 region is CASSPKDEQYF. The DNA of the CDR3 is TGTGCCAGCTCACCAAAAGACGAGCAGTACTTC.

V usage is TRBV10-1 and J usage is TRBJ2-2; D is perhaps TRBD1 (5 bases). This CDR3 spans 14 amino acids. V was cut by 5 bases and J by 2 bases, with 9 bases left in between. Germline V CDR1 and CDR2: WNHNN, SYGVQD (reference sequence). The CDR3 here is CASSKQGNTGELFF. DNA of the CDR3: TGCGCCAGCAGTAAGCAGGGTAACACCGGGGAGCTGTTTTTT.

The DNA for the CDR3 is TGTGCCAGCAGCCCTAGAGCGGCCCCGAACACTGAAGCTTTCTTT. It codes for CASSPRAAPNTEAFF. The chain joins TRBV9 to TRBJ1-1; no definite D call. This CDR3 is 15 amino acids long. Germline V gene lookup returns CDR1 SGDLS and CDR2 YYNGEE. V was clipped by 4 bases and J by 1 base, with 14 bases between them.

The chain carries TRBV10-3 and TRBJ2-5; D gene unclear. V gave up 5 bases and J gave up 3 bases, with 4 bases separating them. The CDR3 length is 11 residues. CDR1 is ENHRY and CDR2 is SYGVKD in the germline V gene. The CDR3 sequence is CAISTKETQYF. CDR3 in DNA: TGTGCCATCAGTACAAAAGAGACCCAGTACTTC.

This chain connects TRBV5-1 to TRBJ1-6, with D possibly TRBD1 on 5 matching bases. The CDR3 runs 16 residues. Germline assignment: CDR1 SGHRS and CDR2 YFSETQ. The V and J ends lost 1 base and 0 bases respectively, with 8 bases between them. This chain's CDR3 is CASSLFRGSYNSPLHF. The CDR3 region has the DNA TGCGCCAGCAGCTTGTTTAGGGGCTCCTATAATTCACCCCTCCACTTT.

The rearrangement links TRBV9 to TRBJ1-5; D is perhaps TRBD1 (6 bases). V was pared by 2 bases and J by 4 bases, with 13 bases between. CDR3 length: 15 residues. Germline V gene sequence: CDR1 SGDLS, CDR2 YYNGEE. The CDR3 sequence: CASSVTDRPNQPQHF. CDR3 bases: TGTGCCAGCAGCGTCACGGACAGACCAAATCAGCCCCAGCATTTT.

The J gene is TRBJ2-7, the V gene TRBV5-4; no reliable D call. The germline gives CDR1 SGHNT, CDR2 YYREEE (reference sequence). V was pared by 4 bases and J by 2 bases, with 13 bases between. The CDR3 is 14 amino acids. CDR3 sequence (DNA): TGTGCCAGCAGCGTAGACACCCCAGCCTACGAGCAGTACTTC. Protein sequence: CASSVDTPAYEQYF.

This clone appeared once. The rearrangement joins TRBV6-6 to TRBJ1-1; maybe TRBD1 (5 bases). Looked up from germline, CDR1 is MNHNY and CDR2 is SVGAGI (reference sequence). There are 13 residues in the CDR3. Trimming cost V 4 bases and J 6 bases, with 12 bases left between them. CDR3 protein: CASSWDHEPEAFF. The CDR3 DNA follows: TGTGCCAGCAGTTGGGACCACGAACCTGAAGCTTTCTTT.

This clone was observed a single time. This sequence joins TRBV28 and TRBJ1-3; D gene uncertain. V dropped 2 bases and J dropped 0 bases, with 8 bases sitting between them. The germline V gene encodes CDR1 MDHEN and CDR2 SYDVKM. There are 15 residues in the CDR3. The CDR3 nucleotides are TGTGCCAGCAGTTTAGGCGGAGCCTCTGGAAACACCATATATTTT. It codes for CASSLGGASGNTIYF.

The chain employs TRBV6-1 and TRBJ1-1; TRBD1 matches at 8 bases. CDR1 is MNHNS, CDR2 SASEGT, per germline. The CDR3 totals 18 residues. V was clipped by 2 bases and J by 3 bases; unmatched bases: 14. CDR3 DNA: TGTGCCAGCAGTGAACCCTCGTATGACAGGGGTTACCACACTGAAGCTTTCTTT. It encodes CASSEPSYDRGYHTEAFF.